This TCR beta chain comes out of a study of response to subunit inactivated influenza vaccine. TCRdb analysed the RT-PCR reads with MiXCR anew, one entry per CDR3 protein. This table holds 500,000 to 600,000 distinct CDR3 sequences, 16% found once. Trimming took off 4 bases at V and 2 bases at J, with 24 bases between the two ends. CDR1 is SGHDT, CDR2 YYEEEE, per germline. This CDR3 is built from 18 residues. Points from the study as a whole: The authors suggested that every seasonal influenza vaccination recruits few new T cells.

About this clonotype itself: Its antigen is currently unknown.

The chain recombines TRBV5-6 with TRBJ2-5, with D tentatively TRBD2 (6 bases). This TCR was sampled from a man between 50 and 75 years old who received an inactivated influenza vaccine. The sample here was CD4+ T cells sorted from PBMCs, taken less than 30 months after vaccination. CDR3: CASSDETRGLGVQETQYF. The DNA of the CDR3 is TGTGCCAGCAGCGACGAGACTAGAGGGCTTGGGGTACAAGAGACCCAGTACTTC. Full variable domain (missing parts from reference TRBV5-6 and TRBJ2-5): DAGVTQSPTHLIKTRGQQVTLRCSPKSGHDTVSWYQQALGQGPQFIFQYYEEEERQRGNFPDRFSGHQFPNYSSELNVNALLLGDSALYLCASSDETRGLGVQETQYFGPGTRLLVL.